Following are 20 T cell receptor beta chains from one sample sequenced in a study of blood T cell repertoires in COVID-19. Some clones are missing from TCRdb's copy, which holds only in-frame ones; the method was immunoSEQ multiplex PCR. The profile shows over 400,000 clones, about 88% of them singletons. Sequences were obtained from PBMCs or T cells enriched from blood (not recorded which). The source is a woman aged 60 to 75 who had recovered from COVID-19.

This rearrangement joins TRBV11-3 to TRBJ2-1; 11 positions agree with TRBD2. After removal of 1 base from V and 6 bases from J, the junction contained 5 bases not matched to a gene. In germline, CDR1 is SGHNT, CDR2 YENEEA. The CDR3 runs 16 residues. The CDR3 DNA reads as TGTGCCAGCAGCTTAGTAGTAGCGGGGGGGCTCAATGAGCAGTTCTTC. Its translation is CASSLVVAGGLNEQFF.

This chain uses TRBV5-6 with TRBJ1-2; no clear D. The CDR3 runs 13 residues. V dropped 1 base and J dropped 3 bases, with 7 bases sitting between them. Germline CDR1 reads SGHDT; CDR2 reads YYEEEE. CDR3 nucleotide sequence: TGTGCCAGCAGCTTGTCCTCAGACTATGGCTACACCTTC. Its translation: CASSLSSDYGYTF.

The J gene is TRBJ1-1, the V gene TRBV5-1; 9 positions match TRBD1. The CDR3 consists of 15 residues. V lost 3 bases to trimming and J lost 2 bases; unmatched junction nucleotides: 5. In germline, CDR1 is SGHRS, CDR2 YFSETQ. The CDR3 DNA follows: TGCGCCAGCAGCTCCGGACAGGGGAGAAACACTGAAGCTTTCTTT. It encodes CASSSGQGRNTEAFF.

A word on this clone: Other nucleotide sequences from this sample produce the same CDR3. The CDR3 loop is CASSFGTGGSGNTIYF. The CDR3 nucleotides are TGCGCCAGCAGCTTTGGGACAGGGGGCTCTGGAAACACCATATATTTT. The gene calls are TRBV5-1 and TRBJ1-3, with 11 nucleotides matching TRBD1. CDR3 length equals 16 residues. V gave up 2 bases and J gave up 0 bases; unmatched junction bases: 1. Germline V gene data show CDR1 as SGHRS and CDR2 as YFSETQ. The whole variable domain, filled in from reference TRBV5-1 and TRBJ1-3, reads KAGVTQTPRYLIKTRGQQVTLSCSPISGHRSVSWYQQTPGQGLQFLFEYFSETQRNKGNFPGRFSGRQFSNSRSEMNVSTLELGDSALYLCASSFGTGGSGNTIYFGEGSWLTVV.

As DNA, the CDR3 is TGCGCCAGCGGGCCCAGGGTCTCCGTCTACAATGAGCAGTTCTTC. Translated: CASGPRVSVYNEQFF. The V call is TRBV5-1, the J call TRBJ2-1; D is perhaps TRBD1 (5 bases). The CDR3 is 15 amino acids. CDR1 SGHRS and CDR2 YFSETQ come from the germline V gene. V lost 7 bases to trimming and J lost 3 bases, with 17 bases between them. Using reference TRBV5-1 and TRBJ2-1 for the parts outside the CDR3, the full variable domain is KAGVTQTPRYLIKTRGQQVTLSCSPISGHRSVSWYQQTPGQGLQFLFEYFSETQRNKGNFPGRFSGRQFSNSRSEMNVSTLELGDSALYLCASGPRVSVYNEQFFGPGTRLTVL.

This chain joins TRBV4-2 and TRBJ2-1, with 11 bases matching TRBD2. This CDR3 region has 15 residues. The V segment lost 4 bases and the J segment 4 bases; nucleotides outside the gene matches: 3. Per germline, CDR1 LGHNA and CDR2 YNFKEQ. For the CDR3, the DNA is TGTGCCAGCAGCCTGGGACTAGCGGCATACAATGAGCAGTTCTTC. Its protein product is CASSLGLAAYNEQFF.

The J gene is TRBJ1-4, the V gene TRBV7-9; tentative D call: TRBD1 (6 bases). The V and J ends lost 1 base and 0 bases respectively, with 9 bases between them. The CDR3 runs to 16 residues. The germline V gene encodes CDR1 SEHNR and CDR2 FQNEAQ (reference sequence). In DNA, the CDR3 is TGTGCCAGCAGCTTAGGACAGGCTGCAACTAATGAAAAACTGTTTTTT. Translating it yields CASSLGQAATNEKLFF.

The chain joins TRBV5-1 to TRBJ2-2, with 8 positions matching TRBD1. There are 16 residues in the CDR3. CDR1 is SGHRS and CDR2 is YFSETQ in the germline V gene. Germline trimming cut 3 bases from V and 7 bases from J; bases unmatched to any gene: 11. This CDR3 reads CASSSPTGESHGELFF. The CDR3 coding sequence is TGCGCCAGCAGCTCACCGACAGGGGAAAGTCACGGGGAGCTGTTTTTT.

CDR3 sequence (DNA): TGTGCCAGCAGCTTTTTGGGAGGTGAGGCAGATACGCAGTATTTT. Translated: CASSFLGGEADTQYF. The J gene is TRBJ2-3, the V gene TRBV7-8; perhaps TRBD2 as D (6 bases). Germline CDR1 is SGHVS and CDR2 is FQNEAQ. Deletions cut 3 bases from V and 4 bases from J, with 14 bases between. The CDR3 contains 15 residues. The full variable domain, completed using reference TRBV7-8 and TRBJ2-3, is GAGVSQSPRYKVAKRGQDVALRCDPISGHVSLFWYQQALGQGPEFLTYFQNEAQLDKSGLPSDRFFAERPEGSVSTLKIQRTQQEDSAVYLCASSFLGGEADTQYFGPGTRLTVL.

The gene calls are TRBV19 and TRBJ1-1, with D possibly TRBD1 on 5 matching bases. Germline V gene sequence: CDR1 LNHDA, CDR2 SQIVND (reference sequence). The CDR3 contains 14 residues. Trimming pared 4 bases from V and 6 bases from J, leaving 15 bases between. The CDR3 protein is CASSTQGFWAEAFF. Here the CDR3 DNA reads TGTGCCAGTAGTACCCAGGGATTCTGGGCTGAAGCTTTCTTT.

The chain combines TRBV18 with TRBJ2-7; D uncertain. V was trimmed by 6 bases and J by 0 bases, leaving 9 bases between them. The CDR3 has 13 residues. Germline-derived CDR1 and CDR2 are KGHSH and LQKENI. CDR3 sequence reads: CASSSASSYEQYV. CDR3 in DNA: TGTGCCAGCTCCTCTGCTAGCTCCTACGAGCAGTACGTC.

J is TRBJ2-1 and V is TRBV5-1; the D gene is possibly TRBD1 (6 bases). V was shortened by 4 bases and J by 4 bases, with 15 bases between the two germline ends. This CDR3 contains 15 residues. Germline CDR1 SGHRS, CDR2 YFSETQ. The CDR3 protein is CASSPRGTTYNEQFF. CDR3 coding DNA: TGCGCCAGCAGCCCACGAGGGACAACTTACAATGAGCAGTTCTTC. Looking up the rest from reference TRBV5-1 and TRBJ2-1 gives the full variable domain: KAGVTQTPRYLIKTRGQQVTLSCSPISGHRSVSWYQQTPGQGLQFLFEYFSETQRNKGNFPGRFSGRQFSNSRSEMNVSTLELGDSALYLCASSPRGTTYNEQFFGPGTRLTVL.

This chain joins TRBV6-5 and TRBJ2-5, with 9 bases fitting TRBD1. This CDR3 comprises 15 residues. V shed 4 bases and J 5 bases; nucleotides not matched to a gene: 8. The germline CDR1 and CDR2 sequences are MNHEY and SVGAGI. The CDR3 here is CASSFTGTGSETQYF. CDR3 coding DNA: TGTGCCAGCAGTTTCACCGGGACAGGGAGCGAGACCCAGTACTTC.

The J gene is TRBJ1-6, the V gene TRBV2; 8 nucleotides align to TRBD1. CDR3 size: 16 residues. The germline gives CDR1 SNHLY, CDR2 FYNNEI. Germline trimming cut 6 bases from V and 5 bases from J; bases unmatched to any gene: 9. The CDR3 reads CASSRLGTGNNSPLHF. The DNA of the CDR3 is TGTGCCAGCAGCCGCCTCGGGACAGGAAATAATTCACCCCTCCACTTT.

The chain is built from TRBV18 and TRBJ2-7; a possible D gene is TRBD1 (6 bases). The CDR3 extends over 13 amino acids. The germline gives CDR1 KGHSH, CDR2 LQKENI. V was trimmed by 4 bases and J by 4 bases, leaving 11 bases between them. CDR3 sequence reads: CASSLGQNYEQYV. DNA for the CDR3: TGTGCCAGCTCACTAGGACAGAATTACGAGCAGTACGTC.

The DNA of the CDR3 is TGTGCCAGCAGTCCTCGGACCGGAGGGCAGTTCTTC. As protein: CASSPRTGGQFF. The rearrangement joins TRBV6-5 to TRBJ2-1; possible D gene TRBD2, 5 bases. Trimming stripped 5 bases from V and 12 bases from J, with 14 bases between. Germline V gene data show CDR1 as MNHEY and CDR2 as SVGAGI. There are 12 residues in the CDR3.

The chain employs TRBV18 and TRBJ2-5, with TRBD2 matching 9 bases. Trimming removed 5 bases from V and 2 bases from J; junction bases left unmatched: 3. CDR1 is KGHSH, CDR2 LQKENI, per germline. The CDR3 runs 14 residues. The CDR3 protein is CASSRGLAQETQYF. As DNA, the CDR3 is TGTGCCAGCTCAAGGGGACTAGCTCAAGAGACCCAGTACTTC.

J is TRBJ2-1 and V is TRBV6-4; maybe TRBD1 (5 bases). V lost 4 bases, J lost 0 bases, and 10 bases lay in between. Germline V gene sequence: CDR1 MRHNA, CDR2 SNTAGT. The CDR3 totals 15 residues. CDR3 loop: CASSADSSSYNEQFF. CDR3 nucleotide sequence: TGTGCCAGCAGTGCCGACAGCAGCTCCTACAATGAGCAGTTCTTC.

The chain couples TRBV19 to TRBJ1-5; 11 bases map to TRBD1. In germline, CDR1 is LNHDA, CDR2 SQIVND (reference sequence). This CDR3 region has 16 residues. Trimming removed 5 bases from V and 4 bases from J; junction bases left unmatched: 7. The CDR3 region has the DNA TGTGCCAGTAGTTATAGGACAGGGGGCTATAATCAGCCCCAGCATTTT. This sequence encodes CASSYRTGGYNQPQHF.

The V gene is TRBV2, the J gene TRBJ1-6; D is unresolved. CDR3 size: 15 residues. V was cut by 5 bases and J by 9 bases, with 17 bases left in between. Germline V gene lookup returns CDR1 SNHLY and CDR2 FYNNEI. The CDR3 sequence is CASSYSGSPGSPLHF. The CDR3 nucleotides are TGTGCCAGCAGTTATTCGGGATCGCCAGGTTCACCCCTCCACTTT.